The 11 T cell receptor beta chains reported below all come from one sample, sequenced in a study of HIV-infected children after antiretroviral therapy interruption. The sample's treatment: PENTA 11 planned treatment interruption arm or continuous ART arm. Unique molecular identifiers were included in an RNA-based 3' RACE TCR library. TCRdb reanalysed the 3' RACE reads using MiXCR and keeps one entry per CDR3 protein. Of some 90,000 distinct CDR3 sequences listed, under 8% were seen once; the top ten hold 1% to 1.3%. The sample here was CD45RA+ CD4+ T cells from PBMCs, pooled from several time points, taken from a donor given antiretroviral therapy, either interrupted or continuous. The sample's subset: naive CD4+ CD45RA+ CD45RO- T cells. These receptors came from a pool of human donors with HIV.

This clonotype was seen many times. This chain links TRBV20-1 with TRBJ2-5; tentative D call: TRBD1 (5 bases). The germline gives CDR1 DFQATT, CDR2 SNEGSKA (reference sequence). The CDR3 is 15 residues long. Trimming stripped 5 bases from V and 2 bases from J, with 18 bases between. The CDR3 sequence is CSAYVSMRQQETQYF. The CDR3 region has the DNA TGCAGTGCTTATGTTAGTATGAGACAGCAAGAGACCCAGTACTTC.

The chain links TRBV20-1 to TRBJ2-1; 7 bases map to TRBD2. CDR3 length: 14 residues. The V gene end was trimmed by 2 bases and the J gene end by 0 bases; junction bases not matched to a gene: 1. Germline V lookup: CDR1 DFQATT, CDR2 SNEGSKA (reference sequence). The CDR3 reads CSARLAASYNEQFF. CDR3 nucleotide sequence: TGCAGTGCTAGACTAGCGGCCTCCTACAATGAGCAGTTCTTC.

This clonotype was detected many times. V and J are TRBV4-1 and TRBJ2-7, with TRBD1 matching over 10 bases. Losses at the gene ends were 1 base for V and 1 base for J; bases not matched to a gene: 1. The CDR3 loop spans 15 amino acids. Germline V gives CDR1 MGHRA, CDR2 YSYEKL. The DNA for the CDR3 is TGCGCCAGCAGCCAAGGACAGGGGGCTTCCTACGAGCAGTACTTC. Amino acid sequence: CASSQGQGASYEQYF.

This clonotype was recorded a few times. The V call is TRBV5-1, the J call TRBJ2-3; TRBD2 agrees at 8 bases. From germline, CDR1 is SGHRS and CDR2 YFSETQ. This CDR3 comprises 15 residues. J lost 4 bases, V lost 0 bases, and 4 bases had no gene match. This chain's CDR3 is CASSLDGGGPDTQYF. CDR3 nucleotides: TGCGCCAGCAGCTTGGACGGGGGGGGTCCAGATACGCAGTATTTT.

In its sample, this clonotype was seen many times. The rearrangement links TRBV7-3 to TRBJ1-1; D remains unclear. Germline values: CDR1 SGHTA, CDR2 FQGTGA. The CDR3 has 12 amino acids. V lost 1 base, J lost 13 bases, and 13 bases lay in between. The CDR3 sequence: CASSLKTDQVFF. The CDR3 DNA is TGTGCCAGCAGCTTAAAAACAGACCAAGTTTTCTTT.

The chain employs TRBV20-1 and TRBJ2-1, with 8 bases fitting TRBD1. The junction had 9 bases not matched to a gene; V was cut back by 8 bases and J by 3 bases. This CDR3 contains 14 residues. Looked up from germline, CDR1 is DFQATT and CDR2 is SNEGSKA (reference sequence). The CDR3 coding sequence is TGCAGTTCAACTACAGGGGGGATCTACAATGAGCAGTTCTTC. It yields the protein CSSTTGGIYNEQFF.

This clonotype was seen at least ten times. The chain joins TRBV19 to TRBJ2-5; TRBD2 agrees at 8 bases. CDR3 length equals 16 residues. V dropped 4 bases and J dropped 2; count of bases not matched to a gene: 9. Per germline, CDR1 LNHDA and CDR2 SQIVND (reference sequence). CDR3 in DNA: TGTGCCAGTAGTAAGGGCAGCGGGGGCCAGCAAGAGACCCAGTACTTC. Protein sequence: CASSKGSGGQQETQYF.

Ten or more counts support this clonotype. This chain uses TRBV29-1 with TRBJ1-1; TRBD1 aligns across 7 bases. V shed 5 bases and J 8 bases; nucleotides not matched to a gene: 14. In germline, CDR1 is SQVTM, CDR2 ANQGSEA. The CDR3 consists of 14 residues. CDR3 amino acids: CSVSRGRQGREAFF. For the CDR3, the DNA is TGCAGCGTTTCACGGGGCAGACAGGGTAGGGAAGCTTTCTTT.

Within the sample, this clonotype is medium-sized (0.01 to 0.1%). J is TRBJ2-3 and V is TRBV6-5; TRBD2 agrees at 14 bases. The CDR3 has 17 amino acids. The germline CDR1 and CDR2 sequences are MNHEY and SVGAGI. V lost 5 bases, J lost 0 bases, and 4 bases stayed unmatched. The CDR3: CASSRTSGGISTDTQYF. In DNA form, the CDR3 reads TGTGCCAGCAGTAGGACTAGCGGGGGGATTAGCACAGATACGCAGTATTTT.

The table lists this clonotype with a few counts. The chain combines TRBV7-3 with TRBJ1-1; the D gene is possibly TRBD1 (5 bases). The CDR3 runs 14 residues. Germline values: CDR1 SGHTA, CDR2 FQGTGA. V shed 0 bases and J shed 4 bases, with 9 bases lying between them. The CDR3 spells CASSLTWGSTEAFF. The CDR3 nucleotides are TGTGCCAGCAGCTTAACCTGGGGGAGCACTGAAGCTTTCTTT.

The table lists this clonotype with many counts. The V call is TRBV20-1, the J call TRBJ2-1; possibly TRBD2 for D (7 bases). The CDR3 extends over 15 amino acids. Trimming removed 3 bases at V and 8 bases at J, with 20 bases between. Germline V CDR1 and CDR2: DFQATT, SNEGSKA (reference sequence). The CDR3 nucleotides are TGCAGTGCTAGGAGGATGGGAGGGGGGGTCGATGAGCAGTTCTTC. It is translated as CSARRMGGGVDEQFF.